This passage covers 10 T cell receptor beta chains from one sample sequenced in a study of early T cells in non-severe SARS-CoV-2 infection. TCRdb used MiXCR to reprocess the 5' RACE reads, holding one entry per CDR3 protein. The table has around 55,000 distinct CDR3 sequences, 14% to 15% seen once; the top ten hold more than 8%. The input for sequencing was whole blood, taken at baseline. These receptors all come from an adult who was a healthcare worker with PCR-confirmed SARS-CoV-2 infection or an uninfected control (not recorded which).

The table lists this clonotype with a few counts. This chain connects TRBV4-1 to TRBJ2-1; D may match TRBD1 or TRBD2 (6 bases each). This CDR3 region has 16 residues. The germline V gene has CDR1 MGHRA and CDR2 YSYEKL. Trimming removed 4 bases at V and 0 bases at J, with 13 bases between. The CDR3 spells CASSLEGGGSYNEQFF. CDR3 DNA: TGCGCCAGCAGCCTTGAAGGAGGGGGCTCCTACAATGAGCAGTTCTTC.

This clonotype showed up just a few times. This chain connects TRBV9 to TRBJ1-6; D perhaps matches TRBD1 (5 bases). Germline values: CDR1 SGDLS, CDR2 YYNGEE. V lost 0 bases, J lost 5 bases, and 6 bases lay in between. The length of the CDR3 is 14 residues. CDR3 in amino acids: CASSVVGDNSPLHF. CDR3 coding DNA: TGTGCCAGCAGCGTAGTAGGGGATAATTCACCCCTCCACTTT.

The chain couples TRBV19 to TRBJ2-7, with 12 bases identical to TRBD2. The CDR3 runs to 16 residues. V lost 4 bases, J lost 7 bases, and 11 bases stayed unmatched. Germline CDR1 reads LNHDA; CDR2 reads SQIVND (reference sequence). The CDR3 DNA reads TGTGCCAGTAGTAGGAGACTAGCGGGAGCATCGTATGAGCAGTACTTC. As protein: CASSRRLAGASYEQYF.

This sequence joins TRBV7-9 and TRBJ2-2; the D is unclear. The CDR3 has 15 residues. Germline V gene data show CDR1 as SEHNR and CDR2 as FQNEAQ (reference sequence). V was pared by 1 base and J by 1 base, with 7 bases between. The CDR3 coding sequence is TGTGCCAGCAGCTTAGTAGTGCGGAACACCGGGGAGCTGTTTTTT. It codes for CASSLVVRNTGELFF.

This clonotype appeared once. CDR3 sequence (DNA): TGTGCCAGCAAACAGAGCTCCTATAATTCACCCCTCCACTTT. It codes for CASKQSSYNSPLHF. This sequence joins TRBV7-2 and TRBJ1-6; D gene uncertain. This CDR3 has 14 residues. The V gene's germline CDR1 is SGHTA and CDR2 FQGNSA. V was pared by 7 bases and J by 0 bases, with 7 bases between.

This clonotype has a handful of counts. V usage is TRBV27 and J usage is TRBJ2-7; the match to TRBD2 covers 10 bases. Germline CDR1 reads MNHEY; CDR2 reads SMNVEV (reference sequence). Unmatched junction bases numbered 17, after V lost 7 bases and J lost 2 bases. CDR3 length: 18 amino acids. The DNA of the CDR3 is TGTGCCAGCAAATCTCCTAACCTCCTAGCGGGGGAACCCTACGAGCAGTACTTC. Its protein product is CASKSPNLLAGEPYEQYF.

The gene calls are TRBV3-1 and TRBJ2-1; 7 nucleotides line up with TRBD1. The CDR3 spans 15 residues. The germline gives CDR1 LGHDT, CDR2 YNNKEL (reference sequence). V gave up 0 bases and J gave up 7 bases; unmatched junction bases: 6. The CDR3 protein is CASSQEGPRGNEQFF. For the CDR3, the DNA is TGTGCCAGCAGCCAAGAGGGGCCCAGGGGGAATGAGCAGTTCTTC.

This clonotype was seen a few times. The J gene is TRBJ2-1, the V gene TRBV3-1; tentative D call: TRBD2 (7 bases). Trimming removed 8 bases at V and 1 base at J, with 15 bases between. Germline assignment: CDR1 LGHDT and CDR2 YNNKEL (reference sequence). CDR3 length equals 15 residues. CDR3 sequence: CASGWEGTSYNEQFF. The CDR3 bases are TGTGCCAGCGGCTGGGAGGGGACATCCTACAATGAGCAGTTCTTC.

This sequence joins TRBV28 and TRBJ1-5, with D unclear. The germline gives CDR1 MDHEN, CDR2 SYDVKM. Trimming removed 2 bases from V and 3 bases from J, with 5 bases in between. The CDR3 loop spans 13 amino acids. Here the CDR3 DNA reads TGTGCCAGCAGTTTAGTGGACAATCAGCCCCAGCATTTT. The encoded protein is CASSLVDNQPQHF.

The chain couples TRBV7-8 to TRBJ1-1; D uncertain. The CDR3 has 14 amino acids. Germline CDR1 SGHVS, CDR2 FQNEAQ. Trimming took off 1 base at V and 1 base at J, with 7 bases between the two ends. This chain's CDR3 is CASSLVLGNTEAFF. CDR3 sequence (DNA): TGTGCCAGCAGCTTAGTACTCGGGAACACTGAAGCTTTCTTT.